These 28 T cell receptor beta chains were sequenced from one sample in a study of blood T cell repertoires in COVID-19. TCRdb's copy holds only in-frame clones and misses some; the assay was immunoSEQ multiplex PCR. This table holds 300,000 or so clones, about nine tenths found once. Sequencing was done on a sample of PBMCs or T cells enriched from blood (not recorded which). Receptor source: a man in his 60s who had recovered from COVID-19.

About this clone itself: Additional DNA sequences in this sample encode the identical CDR3. J is TRBJ1-6 and V is TRBV5-4, with 7 bases identical to TRBD1. This CDR3 is built from 15 residues. The J segment lost 10 bases and the V segment lost 0 bases, leaving 7 bases of the junction unmatched. Germline V gene lookup returns CDR1 SGHNT and CDR2 YYREEE (reference sequence). This CDR3 is CASSLGQGRGSPLHF. The DNA of the CDR3 is TGTGCCAGCAGCTTGGGACAGGGCCGGGGATCACCCCTCCACTTT.

The chain is built from TRBV19 and TRBJ1-1; D is undetermined. The V gene lost 3 bases and the J gene lost 3 bases, with 14 bases spanning the gap. The CDR3 spans 15 residues. Germline CDR1 and CDR2: LNHDA and SQIVND (reference sequence). In DNA form, the CDR3 reads TGTGCCAGTAGTATCTCTGGGAGCGGTTACACTGAAGCTTTCTTT. Translation: CASSISGSGYTEAFF.

The J gene is TRBJ1-5, the V gene TRBV3-1 (or the pseudogene TRBV3-2), with 8 bases matching TRBD1. Germline trimming cut 5 bases from V and 4 bases from J; bases unmatched to any gene: 4. The CDR3 runs 14 residues. From germline, CDR1 is LGHDT and CDR2 YNNKEL (reference sequence). For the CDR3, the DNA is TGTGCCAGCAGCTCTACAGGGGGAAATCAGCCCCAGCATTTT. Its protein is CASSSTGGNQPQHF.

In DNA, the CDR3 is TGCGCCAGCAGCCAAGATTTGGCTAGCGGGGGTGGGGCCCAGTACTTC. Its translation: CASSQDLASGGGAQYF. The chain carries TRBV4-1 and TRBJ2-5, with TRBD2 identical over 10 bases. The CDR3 loop spans 16 amino acids. V shed 0 bases, J shed 9 bases, and the junction held 10 bases outside the gene matches. CDR1 MGHRA and CDR2 YSYEKL come from the germline V gene.

J is TRBJ1-4 and V is TRBV11-1; D is possibly TRBD1 (5 bases). This CDR3 is built from 15 residues. The germline CDR1 and CDR2 sequences are SGHAT and FQDESV (reference sequence). The V end was cut by 2 bases, the J end by 7 bases, with 14 bases between. The CDR3, as DNA: TGTGCCAGCAGCTTAAATAGGGGCGGCGGTGAAAAACTGTTTTTT. Its translation: CASSLNRGGGEKLFF.

In its sample, this clone was seen once. CDR3 amino acids: CAWSLGLNYEQFF. The CDR3 DNA reads as TGTGCCTGGAGTTTGGGACTAAATTATGAGCAGTTCTTC. J is TRBJ2-1 and V is TRBV30, with TRBD2 identical over 7 bases. V lost 2 bases to trimming and J lost 8 bases; unmatched junction nucleotides: 6. The germline V gene has CDR1 GTSNPN and CDR2 SVGIG (reference sequence). The CDR3 loop spans 13 amino acids. The whole variable domain, filled in from reference TRBV30 and TRBJ2-1, reads SQTIHQWPATLVQPVGSPLSLECTVEGTSNPNLYWYRQAAGRGLQLLFYSVGIGQISSEVPQNLSASRPQDRQFILSSKKLLLSDSGFYLCAWSLGLNYEQFFGPGTRLTVL.

This clone has a single count. The CDR3 loop is CAWSGPGTGGYTF. As DNA, the CDR3 is TGTGCCTGGAGTGGGCCCGGGACTGGTGGCTACACCTTC. This rearrangement joins TRBV30 to TRBJ1-2, with D possibly being TRBD1 (5 bases). Germline loops: CDR1 GTSNPN, CDR2 SVGIG (reference sequence). The CDR3 has 13 amino acids. V gave up 1 base and J gave up 7 bases, with 13 bases separating them.

The chain is built from TRBV6-1 and TRBJ1-6; tentative D call: TRBD1 (5 bases). The V end lost 3 bases, the J end lost 10 bases, and 7 bases lay between the germline ends. Germline assignment: CDR1 MNHNS and CDR2 SASEGT. The CDR3 has 12 amino acids. The DNA for the CDR3 is TGTGCCAGCAGTGACAGGGCCTCACCCCTCCACTTT. Protein: CASSDRASPLHF.

J is TRBJ2-1 and V is TRBV10-3, with TRBD2 matching 7 bases. CDR3 length: 16 residues. CDR1 and CDR2 from the germline V gene are ENHRY and SYGVKD. V was clipped by 5 bases and J by 2 bases; unmatched bases: 9. The CDR3 here is CAISFKLAQTYNEQFF. The CDR3 coding sequence is TGTGCCATCAGTTTCAAACTAGCGCAAACCTACAATGAGCAGTTCTTC.

The chain combines TRBV6-5 with TRBJ1-1, with 7 bases aligning to TRBD1. CDR3 size: 12 residues. J lost 5 bases, V lost 7 bases, and 4 bases had no gene match. Germline V CDR1 and CDR2: MNHEY, SVGAGI. This CDR3 reads CASTLTGTEAFF. The CDR3 DNA reads as TGTGCCAGCACCTTGACAGGGACTGAAGCTTTCTTT.

V gene TRBV29-1 combines with J gene TRBJ1-1; D ambiguous. Germline CDR1 and CDR2: SQVTM and ANQGSEA. CDR3 length equals 10 residues. V was pared by 5 bases and J by 3 bases, with 4 bases between. CDR3 residues: CSVLDTEAFF. DNA of the CDR3: TGCAGCGTTCTCGACACTGAAGCTTTCTTT.

This chain links TRBV9 with TRBJ2-7; tentatively, D is TRBD1 (8 bases). The germline V gene has CDR1 SGDLS and CDR2 YYNGEE. Trimming shortened V by 4 bases and J by 3 bases, and 17 bases separated the two germline ends. The CDR3 is 15 residues long. The CDR3 bases are TGTGCCAGCAGCCAGGGGGCGGGAGAATACTACGAGCAGTACTTC. Protein product: CASSQGAGEYYEQYF. Drawing the rest from reference TRBV9 and TRBJ2-7, the complete variable domain is DSGVTQTPKHLITATGQRVTLRCSPRSGDLSVYWYQQSLDQGLQFLIQYYNGEERAKGNILERFSAQQFPDLHSELNLSSLELGDSALYFCASSQGAGEYYEQYFGPGTRLTVT.

The genes are TRBV9 and TRBJ2-3; tentative D call: TRBD1 (5 bases). The germline CDR1 and CDR2 sequences are SGDLS and YYNGEE. Trimming left V 1 base short and J 4 bases short, with 10 bases between. The length of the CDR3 is 14 residues. The CDR3: CASSVRQGSDTQYF. The CDR3 DNA sequence: TGTGCCAGCAGCGTACGGCAGGGCTCAGATACGCAGTATTTT. Full variable domain (remainder filled in from reference TRBV9 and TRBJ2-3): DSGVTQTPKHLITATGQRVTLRCSPRSGDLSVYWYQQSLDQGLQFLIQYYNGEERAKGNILERFSAQQFPDLHSELNLSSLELGDSALYFCASSVRQGSDTQYFGPGTRLTVL.

The rearrangement uses TRBV7-8 and TRBJ1-1, with a tentative D call TRBD1 (5 bases). The CDR3 contains 15 residues. V was trimmed by 4 bases and J by 0 bases, leaving 12 bases between them. CDR1 SGHVS and CDR2 FQNEAQ come from the germline V gene. CDR3 loop: CASSSFGGMNTEAFF. In nucleotides, the CDR3 is TGTGCCAGCAGCTCCTTCGGGGGGATGAACACTGAAGCTTTCTTT. The variable domain in full, completed from reference TRBV7-8 and TRBJ1-1, reads GAGVSQSPRYKVAKRGQDVALRCDPISGHVSLFWYQQALGQGPEFLTYFQNEAQLDKSGLPSDRFFAERPEGSVSTLKIQRTQQEDSAVYLCASSSFGGMNTEAFFGQGTRLTVV.

The table lists this clone with many counts. The genes are TRBV5-1 and TRBJ2-2; 9 nucleotides line up with TRBD1. V lost 4 bases and J lost 6; bases outside the gene matches: 10. Germline V gene data show CDR1 as SGHRS and CDR2 as YFSETQ. The CDR3 totals 16 residues. CDR3 sequence: CASSQSGTGFAGELFF. CDR3 sequence (DNA): TGCGCCAGCAGCCAATCCGGGACAGGGTTCGCCGGGGAGCTGTTTTTT.

The chain recombines TRBV11-2 with TRBJ2-7, with D possibly matching TRBD1 (6 bases). Trimming took off 5 bases at V and 4 bases at J, with 18 bases between the two ends. CDR1 is SGHAT and CDR2 is FQNNGV in the germline V gene. CDR3 length: 15 amino acids. This CDR3 reads CASSQPGAGEYEQYF. The CDR3 region has the DNA TGTGCCAGCAGCCAACCCGGCGCAGGGGAATACGAGCAGTACTTC. Using reference TRBV11-2 and TRBJ2-7 for the parts outside the CDR3, the full variable domain is EAGVAQSPRYKIIEKRQSVAFWCNPISGHATLYWYQQILGQGPKLLIQFQNNGVVDDSQLPKDRFSAERLKGVDSTLKIQPAKLEDSAVYLCASSQPGAGEYEQYFGPGTRLTVT.

V gene TRBV10-1 combines with J gene TRBJ1-4; TRBD1 aligns across 12 bases. The CDR3 has 14 amino acids. The junction had 6 bases not matched to a gene; V was cut back by 8 bases and J by 8 bases. The germline gives CDR1 WNHNN, CDR2 SYGVQD (reference sequence). CDR3 sequence (DNA): TGCGCCAGCTACCGGGACAGGGGGCGCGAAAAACTGTTTTTT. This translates into CASYRDRGREKLFF.

J is TRBJ2-5 and V is TRBV12-5, with a weak D call TRBD2 (6 bases). V was shortened by 6 bases and J by 1 base, with 15 bases between the two germline ends. This CDR3 is built from 15 residues. Germline V CDR1 and CDR2: LGHNT, FRNRAP. The chain's CDR3 is CASGGERGLQETQYF. The CDR3 DNA is TGTGCTAGTGGGGGGGAGAGGGGACTCCAAGAGACCCAGTACTTC.

This clone appeared a single time. The rearrangement joins TRBV15 to TRBJ2-7; perhaps TRBD2 as D (5 bases). V shed 1 base and J shed 3 bases, with 10 bases lying between them. The CDR3 is 14 residues long. Germline assignment: CDR1 LNHNV and CDR2 YYDKDF (reference sequence). CDR3 region: CATSRGGSRYEQYF. The CDR3 nucleotides read TGTGCCACCAGCAGAGGAGGGTCCCGCTACGAGCAGTACTTC.

The chain links TRBV27 to TRBJ2-2; 10 positions match TRBD2. The CDR3 runs to 20 residues. Germline CDR1 is MNHEY and CDR2 is SMNVEV (reference sequence). J gave up 0 bases and V 7 bases, and 17 bases lay outside the gene matches. The CDR3 spells CASKTWGLAGASSNTGELFF. CDR3 in DNA: TGTGCCAGCAAAACGTGGGGGCTAGCGGGAGCTAGTTCGAACACCGGGGAGCTGTTTTTT.

The rearrangement joins TRBV3-1 (or the pseudogene TRBV3-2) to TRBJ1-6; a weak D match, TRBD1 (6 bases). Germline CDR1 LGHDT, CDR2 YNNKEL (reference sequence). Trimming took 4 bases from V and 0 from J, leaving 19 bases between them. The CDR3 is 19 residues long. The CDR3 loop reads CASSRKTDRWSSYNSPLHF. CDR3 nucleotide sequence: TGTGCCAGCAGCCGAAAAACAGACAGGTGGAGCTCCTATAATTCACCCCTCCACTTT.

This chain uses TRBV24-1 with TRBJ2-3; unclear D gene. Germline V gives CDR1 KGHDR, CDR2 SFDVKD. This CDR3 has 11 residues. The germline V and J ends were trimmed by 3 bases and 6 bases, with 3 bases remaining between them. This CDR3 reads CATSDADTQYF. In DNA, the CDR3 is TGTGCCACCAGTGATGCGGATACGCAGTATTTT.

This chain connects TRBV7-8 to TRBJ1-1; tentatively, D is TRBD1 (5 bases). This CDR3 comprises 17 residues. Germline CDR1 reads SGHVS; CDR2 reads FQNEAQ. V lost 1 base and J lost 0, with 15 bases in between. CDR3 coding DNA: TGTGCCAGCAGCTTAGTCGCAGGGAAGTTAATGAACACTGAAGCTTTCTTT. It is translated as CASSLVAGKLMNTEAFF.

V and J are TRBV4-1 and TRBJ2-7, with TRBD2 as a possible D gene (5 bases). The CDR3 consists of 16 residues. Germline loops: CDR1 MGHRA, CDR2 YSYEKL. The V end was cut by 0 bases, the J end by 9 bases, with 21 bases between. In DNA form, the CDR3 reads TGCGCCAGCAGCCAAGAAGACCCCGCTGCGAGCGGCCGGCAGTACTTC. As protein: CASSQEDPAASGRQYF.

This sequence joins TRBV6-5 and TRBJ1-3; D unclear. This CDR3 region has 13 residues. Germline assignment: CDR1 MNHEY and CDR2 SVGAGI. V shed 6 bases and J shed 4 bases, with 10 bases lying between them. CDR3 loop: CASSYVVGNTIYF. CDR3 nucleotide sequence: TGTGCCAGCAGCTATGTCGTGGGAAACACCATATATTTT.

This clone showed up just a few times. Other nucleotide sequences in the sample specify the same CDR3. This chain uses TRBV11-2 with TRBJ1-5, with D possibly TRBD1 on 5 matching bases. Trimming took off 1 base at V and 6 bases at J, with 13 bases between the two ends. The CDR3 length is 15 residues. CDR1 is SGHAT and CDR2 is FQNNGV in the germline V gene. This CDR3 reads CASSLAGGAGQPQHF. CDR3 bases: TGTGCCAGCAGCTTAGCTGGAGGGGCAGGTCAGCCCCAGCATTTT.

The chain combines TRBV15 with TRBJ1-5; a possible D gene is TRBD1 (6 bases). The CDR3 runs 15 residues. CDR1 is LNHNV and CDR2 is YYDKDF in the germline V gene (reference sequence). V was trimmed by 3 bases and J by 2 bases, leaving 11 bases between them. The CDR3 is CATSRPGVGNQPQHF. In DNA, the CDR3 is TGTGCCACCAGCAGGCCAGGGGTTGGCAATCAGCCCCAGCATTTT. Complete variable domain (other parts from reference TRBV15 and TRBJ1-5): DAMVIQNPRYQVTQFGKPVTLSCSQTLNHNVMYWYQQKSSQAPKLLFHYYDKDFNNEADTPDNFQSRRPNTSFCFLDIRSPGLGDTAMYLCATSRPGVGNQPQHFGDGTRLSIL.

The chain links TRBV7-2 to TRBJ1-3; a possible D gene is TRBD1 (5 bases). Germline values: CDR1 SGHTA, CDR2 FQGNSA. Trimming shortened V by 1 base and J by 4 bases, and 11 bases separated the two germline ends. There are 15 residues in the CDR3. The CDR3 protein is CASSLGTRAGNTIYF. DNA for the CDR3: TGTGCCAGCAGCTTAGGAACCAGGGCCGGAAACACCATATATTTT. Full variable domain (outside the CDR3, taken from reference TRBV7-2 and TRBJ1-3): GAGVSQSPSNKVTEKGKDVELRCDPISGHTALYWYRQSLGQGLEFLIYFQGNSAPDKSGLPSDRFSAERTGGSVSTLTIQRTQQEDSAVYLCASSLGTRAGNTIYFGEGSWLTVV.